A selection of T cell receptor beta chains follows, all from one sample in a study of blood T cell repertoires in COVID-19. Assay used: immunoSEQ multiplex PCR; TCRdb lists only in-frame clones, some missing. The table records 110,000 to 150,000 clones, around nine tenths of them present only once. Source material: peripheral blood. These receptor sequences come from a man aged 60-69 years with active or convalescent COVID-19. CDR3s include the opening cysteine and the closing phenylalanine or tryptophan. D genes are given only for firm matches. Size is stated for part of the rows, as once, few or many counts, or as a class when the clone is expanded.

size,J,D,V,CDR3,DNA
NA,TRBJ1-1,NA,TRBV10-3,CAISESGNTEAFF,TGTGCCATCAGTGAATCAGGGAACACTGAAGCTTTCTTT
NA,TRBJ1-2,TRBD1,TRBV6-2/TRBV6-3,CASSPDRMYGYTF,TGTGCCAGCAGTCCGGACAGGATGTATGGCTACACCTTC
NA,TRBJ1-4,NA,TRBV19,CASAPGNTNEKLFF,TGTGCCAGTGCCCCAGGGAACACGAATGAAAAACTGTTTTTT
NA,TRBJ2-7,TRBD1,TRBV28,CASSSGQGGYEQYF,TGTGCCAGCAGTTCCGGACAGGGGGGGTACGAGCAGTACTTC
NA,TRBJ2-7,NA,TRBV5-4,CASSRGGQSYEQYF,TGTGCCAGCAGCAGGGGGGGCCAGAGCTACGAGCAGTACTTC
once,TRBJ2-7,NA,TRBV6-5,CASSSRVSYYEQYF,TGTGCCAGCAGTTCTCGGGTCTCGTACTACGAGCAGTACTTC
NA,TRBJ1-1,TRBD1,TRBV7-8,CASSLDRGSPEAFF,TGTGCCAGCAGCTTGGACAGGGGATCTCCTGAAGCTTTCTTT
NA,TRBJ2-3,TRBD1,TRBV6-6,CASNTGQVGTDTQYF,TGTGCCAGCAATACGGGACAGGTCGGCACAGATACGCAGTATTTT
NA,TRBJ2-2,NA,TRBV19,CASCSETENTGELFF,TGTGCCAGTTGCTCCGAGACAGAAAACACCGGGGAGCTGTTTTTT
few,TRBJ1-5,NA,TRBV24-1,CATSDWGQGGNQPQHF,TGTGCCACCAGTGATTGGGGGCAGGGTGGCAATCAGCCCCAGCATTTT
NA,TRBJ1-1,NA,TRBV28,CASRPNRLSRNTEAFF,TGTGCCAGCAGACCAAACAGGTTAAGTAGGAACACTGAAGCTTTCTTT
NA,TRBJ2-1,TRBD2,TRBV24-1,CATSTSGREQFF,TGTGCCACTTCGACTAGCGGGCGTGAGCAGTTCTTC
NA,TRBJ1-4,NA,TRBV28,CASRGRGEKLFF,TGTGCCAGCAGAGGGAGGGGTGAAAAACTGTTTTTT
NA,TRBJ2-3,NA,TRBV3-1/TRBV3-2,CASSRSLGGTDTQYF,TGTGCCAGCAGCCGCAGTTTAGGGGGCACAGATACGCAGTATTTT
NA,TRBJ2-3,TRBD2,TRBV5-1,CASSLAGGPADTQYF,TGCGCCAGCAGCTTGGCGGGGGGGCCGGCAGATACGCAGTATTTT
NA,TRBJ1-2,TRBD1,TRBV5-1,CASSVGQGVYGYTF,TGCGCCAGTTCTGTTGGACAGGGCGTCTATGGCTACACCTTC
NA,TRBJ1-1,NA,TRBV4-3,CASSQNPAGRSEAFF,TGCGCCAGCAGCCAGAATCCAGCGGGGAGGTCTGAAGCTTTCTTT
once,TRBJ2-1,NA,TRBV2,CASSEAGQNYNEQFF,TGTGCCAGCAGTGAAGCTGGACAGAATTACAATGAGCAGTTCTTC
NA,TRBJ1-1,NA,TRBV18,CASSPGELEAFF,TGTGCCAGCTCACCCGGTGAGTTGGAAGCTTTCTTT
once,TRBJ1-4,TRBD1,TRBV2,CASSDRGLSNEKLFF,TGTGCCAGCAGTGACAGGGGGTTGTCTAATGAAAAACTGTTTTTT
NA,TRBJ2-1,TRBD2,TRBV6-5,CASTLGGVNEQFF,TGTGCCAGCACCCTGGGGGGGGTTAATGAGCAGTTCTTC
NA,TRBJ1-5,TRBD1,TRBV29-1,CSVGTGNQPQHF,TGCAGCGTAGGGACAGGCAATCAGCCCCAGCATTTT
NA,TRBJ2-5,TRBD2,TRBV5-1,CASSPGGRETQYF,TGCGCCAGCAGCCCGGGGGGTCGAGAGACCCAGTACTTC
NA,TRBJ2-1,NA,TRBV28,CASSDGGIYNEQFF,TGTGCCAGCAGCGATGGGGGGATTTACAATGAGCAGTTCTTC
NA,TRBJ2-1,NA,TRBV19,CASSMVIAVRRGNEQFF,TGTGCCAGTAGTATGGTAATAGCGGTTCGACGGGGCAATGAGCAGTTCTTC
NA,TRBJ2-5,TRBD2,TRBV6-5,CASTQGGLAYF,TGTGCCAGCACCCAAGGGGGACTAGCGTACTTC
NA,TRBJ2-2,TRBD1,TRBV5-1,CASSRRQGATGELFF,TGCGCCAGCAGCAGAAGACAGGGGGCGACCGGGGAGCTGTTTTTT
NA,TRBJ2-2,TRBD2,TRBV7-9,CASSLRIAGGTGELFF,TGTGCCAGCAGCTTACGTATAGCGGGAGGTACCGGGGAGCTGTTTTTT
NA,TRBJ2-3,NA,TRBV4-2,CASSQDRRDSPYF,TGTGCCAGCAGCCAGGACCGCCGGGACTCACCTTATTTT
once,TRBJ2-2,TRBD2,TRBV5-6,CASSLPDGAGGKTGELFF,TGTGCCAGCAGCTTGCCCGACGGAGCGGGGGGAAAGACCGGGGAGCTGTTTTTT
NA,TRBJ1-3,NA,TRBV10-3,CAISESRSGNTIYF,TGTGCCATCAGTGAGTCGAGGTCGGGAAACACCATATATTTT
once,TRBJ1-1,NA,TRBV29-1,CSVWGGNTEAFF,TGCAGCGTGTGGGGGGGGAACACTGAAGCTTTCTTT
few,TRBJ2-7,TRBD1,TRBV7-2,CASSFARDRAYEQYF,TGTGCCAGCAGCTTCGCAAGGGACAGAGCCTACGAGCAGTACTTC
NA,TRBJ1-2,NA,TRBV29-1,CSVESGVYGYTF,TGCAGCGTTGAATCGGGTGTCTATGGCTACACCTTC
few,TRBJ2-7,NA,TRBV5-8,CASSQGQRWYF,TGTGCCAGCAGCCAAGGACAGCGCTGGTACTTC
NA,TRBJ2-5,NA,TRBV18,CASSQDIVQETQYF,TGTGCCAGCTCACAGGACATAGTCCAAGAGACCCAGTACTTC
NA,TRBJ1-4,NA,TRBV7-2,CASSPKPNEKLFF,TGTGCCAGCAGCCCTAAACCTAATGAAAAACTGTTTTTT
NA,TRBJ1-1,TRBD1,TRBV7-2,CASTRGLLNTEAFF,TGTGCCAGCACTAGGGGGCTCTTGAACACTGAAGCTTTCTTT
once,TRBJ2-1,TRBD2,TRBV24-1,CATSGRLAGDHEQFF,TGTGCCACCAGTGGACGACTAGCGGGGGACCATGAGCAGTTCTTC
NA,TRBJ1-4,TRBD1,TRBV10-2,CASSRDSANEKLFF,TGCGCCAGCAGCCGGGACAGCGCTAATGAAAAACTGTTTTTT
NA,TRBJ1-1,TRBD1,TRBV30,CACRRGRVDTEAFF,TGTGCCTGCCGCAGGGGGCGGGTTGACACTGAAGCTTTCTTT
NA,TRBJ2-1,TRBD2,TRBV5-1,CASSGGTGGNEQFF,TGCGCCAGCAGCGGGGGAACGGGAGGAAATGAGCAGTTCTTC
NA,TRBJ2-5,NA,TRBV6-6,CASRPDRVLETQYF,TGTGCCAGCAGGCCCGACAGAGTACTAGAGACCCAGTACTTC